Presented here are 17 T cell receptor beta chains from one specimen sequenced in a study of shared clonotypes between healthy human individuals. Assay: immunoSEQ multiplex PCR; the TCRdb copy retains only in-frame clones and omits some. The data contain over 2 million clones, about 94% of them singletons. Naive CD8 cells comprised CD45RO-negative, CCR7-positively selected cells, excluding terminally differentiated effector memory CD45RA+ cells. The sample taken for sequencing was naive CD8+ T cells sorted from blood. The source of these receptors is a man aged 18-30 years in good health.

The chain recombines TRBV5-6 with TRBJ1-2, with a possible D match to TRBD1 (6 bases). Trimming left V 4 bases short and J 6 bases short, with 19 bases between. The CDR3 length is 15 residues. Germline CDR1 SGHDT, CDR2 YYEEEE. The CDR3 coding sequence is TGTGCCAGCAGCCCCTGGGGGGGCACGGGGGATGGCTACACCTTC. It is translated as CASSPWGGTGDGYTF.

The V gene is TRBV6-1, the J gene TRBJ2-7, with D uncertain. The CDR3 totals 13 residues. V was trimmed by 2 bases and J by 3 bases, leaving 8 bases between them. Per germline, CDR1 MNHNS and CDR2 SASEGT. CDR3 in amino acids: CASSEYRFYEQYF. Here the CDR3 DNA reads TGTGCCAGCAGTGAATATCGGTTCTACGAGCAGTACTTC.

This sequence joins TRBV27 and TRBJ2-7; D gene unclear. Trimming removed 2 bases at V and 4 bases at J, with 15 bases between. The CDR3 is made up of 15 amino acids. The V gene's germline CDR1 is MNHEY and CDR2 SMNVEV (reference sequence). DNA for the CDR3: TGTGCCAGCAGTTTAGTGGGGAATTTTGGGTACGAGCAGTACTTC. Translating it yields CASSLVGNFGYEQYF.

Only one count was recorded for this clone. The rearrangement joins TRBV6-5 to TRBJ2-7; 7 nucleotides match TRBD2. The CDR3 sequence is 15 residues long. With 4 bases clipped from V and 7 bases from J, the junction kept 13 bases outside the gene matches. From germline, CDR1 is MNHEY and CDR2 SVGAGI. CDR3 amino acids: CASSFAGEGPGEQYF. The CDR3 bases are TGTGCCAGCAGTTTTGCGGGGGAGGGGCCCGGTGAGCAGTACTTC.

This chain uses TRBV2 with TRBJ1-5, with D tentatively TRBD1 (5 bases). Germline-derived CDR1 and CDR2 are SNHLY and FYNNEI. There are 14 residues in the CDR3. Trimming cost V 4 bases and J 4 bases, with 11 bases left between them. CDR3 loop: CASSGGLGNQPQHF. The DNA for the CDR3 is TGTGCCAGCAGTGGGGGGTTAGGGAATCAGCCCCAGCATTTT.

This clone was counted once. The chain carries TRBV29-1 and TRBJ2-5; 8 nucleotides align to TRBD2. The CDR3 is 14 residues long. Trimming cost V 2 bases and J 1 base; bases outside gene matches: 3. Germline values: CDR1 SQVTM, CDR2 ANQGSEA. The CDR3 sequence is CSVEPGGFQETQYF. CDR3 nucleotides: TGCAGCGTTGAACCGGGGGGGTTCCAAGAGACCCAGTACTTC.

This chain joins TRBV1 and TRBJ1-6; the listed D gene, TRBD1, was not tested against the DNA. TRBV1 is termed a pseudogene. This CDR3 is built from 16 residues. DNA for the CDR3: TGCACCAGCAGCCTGAAACAGGGGATTTGGAATTCACCCCTCCACTTT. Translation gives CTSSLKQGIWNSPLHF.

The chain employs TRBV5-8 and TRBJ2-1; D may correspond to TRBD1 or TRBD2 (6 bases each). Germline V CDR1 and CDR2: SGHTS, YDEGEE. The CDR3 is 14 amino acids. V was shortened by 4 bases and J by 4 bases, with 12 bases between the two germline ends. The CDR3 reads CASSLEGGYNEQFF. The CDR3 DNA follows: TGTGCCAGCAGCCTGGAGGGGGGTTACAATGAGCAGTTCTTC. Full variable domain (outside the CDR3, taken from reference TRBV5-8 and TRBJ2-1): EAGVTQSPTHLIKTRGQQATLRCSPISGHTSVYWYQQALGLGLQFLLWYDEGEERNRGNFPPRFSGRQFPNYSSELNVNALELEDSALYLCASSLEGGYNEQFFGPGTRLTVL.

This clone has only one observation. The chain combines TRBV7-8 with TRBJ2-6; maybe TRBD1 (5 bases). The germline gives CDR1 SGHVS, CDR2 FQNEAQ. The CDR3 covers 17 residues. V was cut by 0 bases and J by 0 bases, with 9 bases left in between. CDR3 in DNA: TGTGCCAGCAGCTTAGCCGGCAGGGACTCTGGGGCCAACGTCCTGACTTTC. It encodes CASSLAGRDSGANVLTF.

This clone was seen a few times. Distinct nucleotide sequences in the sample also encode this CDR3. This rearrangement joins TRBV7-9 to TRBJ2-7; D is ambiguous. Germline V gene lookup returns CDR1 SEHNR and CDR2 FQNEAQ (reference sequence). Trimming pared 5 bases from V and 0 bases from J, leaving 2 bases between. The CDR3 is made up of 11 amino acids. CDR3 loop: CASSGSYEQYF. The CDR3 coding sequence is TGTGCCAGCAGCGGCTCCTACGAGCAGTACTTC.

The chain has TRBV4-1 and TRBJ1-2; 9 bases map to TRBD1. Losses at the gene ends were 4 bases for V and 4 bases for J; bases not matched to a gene: 7. The CDR3 contains 15 residues. Germline-derived CDR1 and CDR2 are MGHRA and YSYEKL. The CDR3: CASSLDRGKGYGYTF. The CDR3 DNA follows: TGCGCCAGCAGCCTCGACAGGGGGAAGGGCTATGGCTACACCTTC.

The chain employs TRBV4-3 and TRBJ1-5; D gene ambiguous. Trimming stripped 0 bases from V and 2 bases from J, with 8 bases between. The germline gives CDR1 LGHNA, CDR2 YSLEER. The CDR3 is 15 amino acids. CDR3 DNA sequence: TGCGCCAGCAGCCAAGACAGTGACGGCAATCAGCCCCAGCATTTT. It is translated as CASSQDSDGNQPQHF.

The table lists this clone with a count of one. The chain couples TRBV27 to TRBJ1-5; possibly TRBD1 for D (6 bases). V was cut by 1 base and J by 2 bases, with 18 bases left in between. CDR1 MNHEY and CDR2 SMNVEV come from the germline V gene (reference sequence). This CDR3 has 18 amino acids. CDR3 sequence (DNA): TGTGCCAGCAGTTTATACCCCATCGGGGGCCTGGGCAATCAGCCCCAGCATTTT. It yields the protein CASSLYPIGGLGNQPQHF.

Comment on this clone: Distinct nucleotide sequences in the sample also encode this CDR3. The V gene is TRBV9, the J gene TRBJ2-2; 7 bases line up with TRBD1. The CDR3 contains 13 residues. The V gene's germline CDR1 is SGDLS and CDR2 YYNGEE. The trim removed 3 bases at V and 6 bases at J, leaving 2 bases unmatched. The CDR3 sequence is CASSAGTAGELFF. CDR3 in DNA: TGTGCCAGCAGCGCTGGGACAGCCGGGGAGCTGTTTTTT. The whole variable domain, filled in from reference TRBV9 and TRBJ2-2, reads DSGVTQTPKHLITATGQRVTLRCSPRSGDLSVYWYQQSLDQGLQFLIQYYNGEERAKGNILERFSAQQFPDLHSELNLSSLELGDSALYFCASSAGTAGELFFGEGSRLTVL.

This clone showed up just once. Other nucleotide sequences in the sample specify the same CDR3. The chain combines TRBV9 with TRBJ2-7; TRBD2 matches 7 bases. Germline values: CDR1 SGDLS, CDR2 YYNGEE. The CDR3 runs 14 residues. Unmatched junction bases numbered 7, after V lost 5 bases and J lost 2 bases. The CDR3 DNA sequence: TGTGCCAGCAGTCCTGGGGGGGAGGCCTACGAGCAGTACTTC. This gives the protein CASSPGGEAYEQYF. The full variable domain, rest sourced from reference TRBV9 and TRBJ2-7, is DSGVTQTPKHLITATGQRVTLRCSPRSGDLSVYWYQQSLDQGLQFLIQYYNGEERAKGNILERFSAQQFPDLHSELNLSSLELGDSALYFCASSPGGEAYEQYFGPGTRLTVT.

In its sample, this clone was seen once. The chain employs TRBV5-1 and TRBJ2-2; D is perhaps TRBD1 (5 bases). Germline lookup yields CDR1 SGHRS and CDR2 YFSETQ. CDR3 size: 14 residues. Between the trimmed V and J ends, which lost 5 bases and 7 bases, there was a span of 15 bases. The CDR3 bases are TGCGCCAGCAGTCTTCAGGGTTCTGGCGGGGAGCTGTTTTTT. Translation gives CASSLQGSGGELFF. The variable domain in full, with the rest retrieved from reference TRBV5-1 and TRBJ2-2, is KAGVTQTPRYLIKTRGQQVTLSCSPISGHRSVSWYQQTPGQGLQFLFEYFSETQRNKGNFPGRFSGRQFSNSRSEMNVSTLELGDSALYLCASSLQGSGGELFFGEGSRLTVL.

The chain combines TRBV5-1 with TRBJ2-5; perhaps TRBD1 as D (5 bases). Germline lookup yields CDR1 SGHRS and CDR2 YFSETQ. This CDR3 is built from 15 residues. Between the trimmed V and J ends, which lost 5 bases and 2 bases, there was a span of 16 bases. The CDR3 protein is CASSPMWTTQETQYF. The CDR3 DNA reads TGCGCCAGCAGTCCGATGTGGACAACTCAAGAGACCCAGTACTTC.